The rows below give T cell receptor beta chains drawn from one sample of a study of blood T cell repertoires in COVID-19. Libraries were prepared by immunoSEQ multiplex PCR; TCRdb keeps only in-frame clonotypes and omits some of them. The sample yields about 73,000 clones, roughly 79% seen once. Sequencing was performed on peripheral blood. The receptors stem from a woman between 65 and 79 years old with acute or convalescent COVID-19. CDR3s include the opening cysteine and the closing phenylalanine or tryptophan. D genes are given only for firm matches. Rows may omit the clone size; those that give it use once, few, many or a size class.

j_call d_call v_call clone_size cdr3_length cdr3_nt cdr3_aa
TRBJ1-1 . TRBV21-1 . 13 TGTGCCAGCAGCAATGAGAAAAACACTGAAGCTTTCTTT CASSNEKNTEAFF
TRBJ2-3 TRBD2 TRBV27 . 13 TGTGCCAGCAGTTCGGGACTAGCGGACCGATTAGATTTT CASSSGLADRLDF
TRBJ2-5 . TRBV5-4 . 15 TGTGCCAGCAGTCCGCCCTGGGCGGGCTCGGAGACCCAGTACTTC CASSPPWAGSETQYF
TRBJ2-1 . TRBV6-4 . 14 TGTGCCAGCAGCGTGGGGGGGCAATACAATGAGCAGTTCTTC CASSVGGQYNEQFF
TRBJ1-2 . TRBV24-1 . 16 TGTGCCACCAGTGATTTGAAGGCAGGGCCTAACTATGGCTACACCTTC CATSDLKAGPNYGYTF
TRBJ1-1 . TRBV27 . 15 TGTGCCAGCAGTTTCAGGGGTGGAAGGAACACTGAAGCTTTCTTT CASSFRGGRNTEAFF
TRBJ2-5 . TRBV7-3 . 13 TGTGCCAGCAGCTCGAGAGTTGCGGAGACCCAGTACTTC CASSSRVAETQYF
TRBJ1-1 TRBD1 TRBV2 . 13 TGTGCCAGCAGTAGGCAGGGGGTTGTTGAAGCTTTCTTT CASSRQGVVEAFF
TRBJ2-1 TRBD2 TRBV6-2/TRBV6-3 . 18 TGTGCCAGCAGTTCAAGGCCGGGACTAGCGGGAGGGAACAATGAGCAGTTCTTC CASSSRPGLAGGNNEQFF
TRBJ1-3 TRBD1 TRBV5-1 . 16 TGCGCCAGCAGCTTAGGGGACAGGGCAAGTGGAAACACCATATATTTT CASSLGDRASGNTIYF
TRBJ2-1 . TRBV18 many 14 TGTGCCAGCTCACATACAGGGTACTACAATGAGCAGTTCTTC CASSHTGYYNEQFF
TRBJ1-1 . TRBV28 . 11 TGTGCCAGCAGTGGCTACACTGAAGCTTTCTTT CASSGYTEAFF
TRBJ2-5 TRBD1 TRBV5-6 few 16 TGTGCCAGCAGCTCGAACACCGGGACAGTTAAAGAGACCCAGTACTTC CASSSNTGTVKETQYF
TRBJ2-7 . TRBV6-7 . 16 TGTGCCAGCAGTTACTCGGTCGGACAATGGGCCTACGAGCAGTACTTC CASSYSVGQWAYEQYF
TRBJ1-1 . TRBV2 . 15 TGTGCCAGCAGTGTTGAAGGCGGCATGAACACTGAAGCTTTCTTT CASSVEGGMNTEAFF
TRBJ1-3 TRBD1 TRBV5-1 . 14 TGCGCCAGCAGCCCCGGGACAGGCGGGGACACCATATATTTT CASSPGTGGDTIYF
TRBJ2-7 TRBD1 TRBV4-1 . 15 TGCGCCAGCAGCCAAGCCCGGACAGGGGGTACCGAGCAGTACTTC CASSQARTGGTEQYF
TRBJ1-1 TRBD1 TRBV19 . 14 TGTGCCAGTAGTATGGGGGACAGGGTCACTGAAGCTTTCTTT CASSMGDRVTEAFF
TRBJ2-1 TRBD2 TRBV5-5 . 16 TGTGCCAGCAGCTTGGTAGGCGGGAGGGCGATGGGTGAGCAGTTCTTC CASSLVGGRAMGEQFF
TRBJ1-6 . TRBV5-4 few 19 TGTGCCAGCAGCTTGGAGGGCCGGCGGGGGCGCGACTATAATTCACCCCTCCACTTT CASSLEGRRGRDYNSPLHF
TRBJ2-7 TRBD1 TRBV9 . 16 TGTGCCAGCAGCGTAGGGGACAGGGGATTAATCTACGAGCAGTACTTC CASSVGDRGLIYEQYF
TRBJ2-3 TRBD1 TRBV5-8 . 15 TGTGCCAGCAAACTTTTGACAGGGCATACAGATACGCAGTATTTT CASKLLTGHTDTQYF
TRBJ1-1 TRBD1 TRBV18 few 15 TGTGCCAGCTCACCTCTGGACAGGGGGAACACTGAAGCTTTCTTT CASSPLDRGNTEAFF
TRBJ2-7 TRBD2 TRBV28 . 16 TGTGCCAGCAGTTCATCGGGACTAGCGGGAGGCTACGAGCAGTACTTC CASSSSGLAGGYEQYF
TRBJ1-6 . TRBV27 few 14 TGTGCCAGCAGCCGGGATGCCTATAATTCACCCCTCCACTTT CASSRDAYNSPLHF
TRBJ1-2 TRBD1 TRBV27 . 17 TGTGCCAGCAGTTCACCTCCCGGCTTGGACAGGTTCTATGGCTACACCTTC CASSSPPGLDRFYGYTF
TRBJ1-4 TRBD1 TRBV10-2 medium-sized 16 TGCGCCAGCAGGAGACAGGGAGGCGAAACTAATGAAAAACTGTTTTTT CASRRQGGETNEKLFF
TRBJ2-3 TRBD2 TRBV5-1 . 19 TGCGCCAGCAGCTTGGAGTTCGAGACTAGCGGGAGGATCGCAGATACGCAGTATTTT CASSLEFETSGRIADTQYF
TRBJ2-1 TRBD1 TRBV19 once 14 TGTGCCAGTGTTGGGGACAGGGGTTCAAATGAGCAGTTCTTC CASVGDRGSNEQFF
TRBJ2-7 TRBD1 TRBV10-1 . 13 TGCGCCAGCAGTTCAGGGGGCTTCTACGAGCAGTACTTC CASSSGGFYEQYF
TRBJ1-5 TRBD1 TRBV7-6 . 16 TGTGCCAGCAGCCCCGAGACAGGGATTAGCAATCAGCCCCAGCATTTT CASSPETGISNQPQHF
TRBJ2-5 . TRBV28 . 13 TGTGCCAGCAGCATCGGACCGGAGGGGACCCAGTACTTC CASSIGPEGTQYF
TRBJ2-7 TRBD1 TRBV7-9 . 14 TGTGCCAGCAGCTTAGGACAGGGTTCGGGGGAGCAGTACTTC CASSLGQGSGEQYF
TRBJ1-4 TRBD1 TRBV6-5 . 15 TGTGCCAGCAGTCCACCACAGGGGGCGCGAGAAAAACTGTTTTTT CASSPPQGAREKLFF
TRBJ2-7 TRBD1 TRBV18 . 14 TGTGCCAGCTCACCTTGGACAGGGGAACACGAGCAGTACTTC CASSPWTGEHEQYF
TRBJ2-7 TRBD1 TRBV9 few 15 TGTGCCAGCAGCGTAGGGACAGGGGTTACCTACGAGCAGTACTTC CASSVGTGVTYEQYF
TRBJ1-2 . TRBV6-5 . 14 TGTGCCAGCGCGTCGGGGGGGTTTAGGGCCGGCTACACCTTC CASASGGFRAGYTF
TRBJ2-2 . TRBV5-4 . 14 TGTGCCAGCAACCCCAGCGGAAAGACCGGGGAGCTGTTTTTT CASNPSGKTGELFF
TRBJ2-5 . TRBV9 . 13 TGTGCCAGCAGCGTTGGAGGGGAAGAGACCCAGTACTTC CASSVGGEETQYF
TRBJ1-5 TRBD1 TRBV5-6 once 15 TGTGCCAGCAGCTTGCAGGGGGTGTCAAATCAGCCCCAGCATTTT CASSLQGVSNQPQHF
TRBJ2-2 TRBD1 TRBV30 few 14 TGTGCCTGGAACCCGACAGGGGGTACCGGGGAGCTGTTTTTT CAWNPTGGTGELFF
TRBJ1-3 . TRBV6-5 . 12 TGTGCCAGCAGGGCGGATAGAAACACCATATATTTT CASRADRNTIYF
TRBJ1-2 . TRBV28 few 14 TGTGCCAGCAGTTTACCAACGGACAGCTATGGCTACACCTTC CASSLPTDSYGYTF
TRBJ2-7 . TRBV5-6 . 13 TGTGCCAGCAGCTTGTGGAGGGTCGACGAGCAGTACTTC CASSLWRVDEQYF
TRBJ2-7 TRBD1 TRBV19 . 15 TGTGCCAGTAGTATAGATCCAGGGGGCGTCTACGAGCAGTACTTC CASSIDPGGVYEQYF
TRBJ2-3 . TRBV28 few 15 TGTGCCAGCAGTTTGGGGGGACTGGGCACAGATACGCAGTATTTT CASSLGGLGTDTQYF
TRBJ2-7 TRBD1 TRBV10-3 . 14 TGTGCCATCAGAGCCGGGACAGGGTTGTACGAGCAGTACTTC CAIRAGTGLYEQYF
TRBJ2-3 TRBD2 TRBV6-2/TRBV6-3 . 15 TGTGCCAGCAGTTACTCAAGACTAGCCTCGGATACGCAGTATTTT CASSYSRLASDTQYF
TRBJ1-4 TRBD1 TRBV28 . 14 TGTGCCAGCAGTCCCGGGACAGGAGGGGAAAAACTGTTTTTT CASSPGTGGEKLFF
TRBJ2-7 TRBD1 TRBV19 . 15 TGTGCCAGTAGTGTTGGGACAGGGGCGCACTACGAGCAGTACTTC CASSVGTGAHYEQYF
TRBJ2-2 . TRBV6-2/TRBV6-3 few 14 TGTGCCAGCAGTTACTCTGAGGGGGCCGGGGAGCTGTTTTTT CASSYSEGAGELFF
TRBJ2-3 . TRBV7-9 . 14 TGTGCCAGCAGCTTCTCCAGGGGTCCAGATACGCAGTATTTT CASSFSRGPDTQYF